This passage covers 18 T cell receptor beta chains from one sample sequenced in a study of T cell repertoires in cytomegalovirus infection. TCRdb re-called the reads with MiXCR, one entry per CDR3 protein. The sample contains around 530,000 distinct CDR3 sequences, approximately 26% of which appear only once. The sequenced sample was PBMCs. The receptors here all came from a human donor in good health (CMV status not recorded). Some clones in this sample may be carry-over from other donors' samples.

This clonotype was counted a few times. The rearrangement uses TRBV7-6 and TRBJ2-1, with TRBD2 matching over 9 bases. There are 19 residues in the CDR3. Unmatched junction bases numbered 19, after V lost 1 base and J lost 9 bases. CDR1 is SGHVS and CDR2 is FNYEAQ in the germline V gene. Here the CDR3 reads CASSLVYNGGGRARGEQFF. CDR3 DNA sequence: TGTGCCAGCAGCTTAGTCTATAACGGTGGCGGGAGGGCCAGGGGTGAGCAGTTCTTC.

The V gene is TRBV20-1, the J gene TRBJ2-2, with 9 bases matching TRBD2. CDR3 size: 16 residues. Germline assignment: CDR1 DFQATT and CDR2 SNEGSKA (reference sequence). The J segment lost 5 bases and the V segment lost 0 bases, leaving 7 bases of the junction unmatched. CDR3 region: CSARDGGRALTGELFF. CDR3 bases: TGCAGTGCTAGAGATGGCGGGAGGGCCTTAACCGGGGAGCTGTTTTTT.

The chain joins TRBV15 to TRBJ2-2, with D hard to call. V lost 1 base and J 0 bases, leaving 6 bases between the germline ends. This CDR3 region has 15 residues. CDR1 and CDR2 (germline): LNHNV, YYDKDF (reference sequence). CDR3: CATSRAITNTGELFF. Written as DNA, the CDR3 is TGTGCCACCAGCAGAGCGATCACGAACACCGGGGAGCTGTTTTTT.

V gene TRBV7-2 combines with J gene TRBJ1-3; 7 nucleotides line up with TRBD1. In germline, CDR1 is SGHTA, CDR2 FQGNSA. The V segment lost 1 base and the J segment 2 bases; nucleotides outside the gene matches: 2. The CDR3 loop spans 15 amino acids. The CDR3 reads CASSLGTGTGNTIYF. In nucleotides, the CDR3 is TGTGCCAGCAGCTTAGGGACAGGCACTGGAAACACCATATATTTT.

This chain joins TRBV7-2 and TRBJ2-7; D is possibly TRBD2 (5 bases). Looked up from germline, CDR1 is SGHTA and CDR2 is FQGNSA. The ends were cut back, 5 bases at V and 3 bases at J, with 14 bases in the middle. CDR3 length: 14 amino acids. CDR3 loop: CASSPSRGNYEQYF. CDR3 coding DNA: TGTGCCAGCAGCCCGTCAAGAGGGAACTACGAGCAGTACTTC. Based on the CDR3 plus reference TRBV7-2 and TRBJ2-7, the full variable domain is GAGVSQSPSNKVTEKGKDVELRCDPISGHTALYWYRQSLGQGLEFLIYFQGNSAPDKSGLPSDRFSAERTGGSVSTLTIQRTQQEDSAVYLCASSPSRGNYEQYFGPGTRLTVT.

This rearrangement joins TRBV20-1 to TRBJ2-5, with 10 positions matching TRBD2. In germline, CDR1 is DFQATT, CDR2 SNEGSKA (reference sequence). V dropped 5 bases and J dropped 3; count of bases not matched to a gene: 9. The CDR3 has 15 residues. CDR3 nucleotides: TGCAGTGCTCCCCCTTTCCTAGCGGGAGAAGAGACCCAGTACTTC. As protein: CSAPPFLAGEETQYF.

In DNA, the CDR3 is TGTGCCAGCAGCTTAGCGGCAGGGGCCGTCTATGGCTACACCTTC. Encoded protein: CASSLAAGAVYGYTF. The chain links TRBV7-6 to TRBJ1-2, with D possibly TRBD1 on 6 matching bases. The CDR3 runs to 15 residues. V was pared by 0 bases and J by 4 bases, with 12 bases between. Germline V lookup: CDR1 SGHVS, CDR2 FNYEAQ.

This clonotype was seen a few times. The V gene is TRBV7-4, the J gene TRBJ1-5, with 7 bases matching TRBD1. There are 19 residues in the CDR3. After removal of 0 bases from V and 3 bases from J, the junction contained 14 bases not matched to a gene. Germline CDR1 reads SGHVT; CDR2 reads SQSDAQ. The chain's CDR3 is CASSLALRSAGGFNQPQHF. The CDR3 DNA is TGTGCCAGCAGCTTAGCGCTCAGGTCGGCAGGGGGATTCAATCAGCCCCAGCATTTT. Based on the CDR3 plus reference TRBV7-4 and TRBJ1-5, the full variable domain is GAGVSQSPRYKVAKRGRDVALRCDSISGHVTLYWYRQTLGQGSEVLTYSQSDAQRDKSGRPSGRFSAERPERSVSTLKIQRTEQGDSAVYLCASSLALRSAGGFNQPQHFGDGTRLSIL.

The chain links TRBV20-1 to TRBJ1-6; 7 bases are shared with TRBD1. After removal of 6 bases from V and 0 bases from J, the junction contained 11 bases not matched to a gene. Germline CDR1 and CDR2: DFQATT and SNEGSKA (reference sequence). The CDR3 consists of 17 residues. The CDR3 bases are TGCAGTGCGAGCAGGACAGGCTCTAGCTCCTATAATTCACCCCTCCACTTT. Encoded protein: CSASRTGSSSYNSPLHF.

This clonotype was observed many times. Here the CDR3 reads CSARDFGLAAQPQHF. The CDR3 region has the DNA TGCAGTGCTAGAGACTTTGGTCTAGCAGCTCAGCCCCAGCATTTT. The J gene is TRBJ1-5, the V gene TRBV20-1; no reliable D call. Between the trimmed V and J ends, which lost 0 bases and 6 bases, there was a span of 15 bases. The germline V gene encodes CDR1 DFQATT and CDR2 SNEGSKA (reference sequence). This CDR3 comprises 15 residues.

This chain uses TRBV27 with TRBJ1-5; 7 nucleotides line up with TRBD1. The CDR3 spans 14 residues. The germline V gene has CDR1 MNHEY and CDR2 SMNVEV (reference sequence). Germline trimming cut 6 bases from V and 6 bases from J; bases unmatched to any gene: 8. The DNA for the CDR3 is TGTGCCAGCAGACCCACAGGGGCAAGTCAGCCCCAGCATTTT. Residues: CASRPTGASQPQHF.

This rearrangement joins TRBV28 to TRBJ1-3; D remains ambiguous. The CDR3 runs to 14 residues. The ends were cut back, 2 bases at V and 2 bases at J, with 7 bases in the middle. The germline CDR1 and CDR2 sequences are MDHEN and SYDVKM. The CDR3 bases are TGTGCCAGCAGTTTAACAGCCACTGGAAACACCATATATTTT. Translation: CASSLTATGNTIYF.

The chain couples TRBV20-1 to TRBJ1-2, with TRBD1 as a possible D gene (5 bases). The CDR3 is 14 amino acids. Germline values: CDR1 DFQATT, CDR2 SNEGSKA (reference sequence). Trimming left V 0 bases short and J 4 bases short, with 12 bases between. In DNA form, the CDR3 reads TGCAGTGCTAGAGACGGAGGCGACAGCTATGGCTACACCTTC. Translating it yields CSARDGGDSYGYTF.

Many counts were recorded for this clonotype. This sequence joins TRBV7-6 and TRBJ2-7; a weak D match, TRBD1 (5 bases). V was clipped by 4 bases and J by 5 bases, with 12 bases between them. The CDR3 is 13 amino acids. In germline, CDR1 is SGHVS, CDR2 FNYEAQ. The CDR3 here is CASSSGHGNEQYF. The CDR3 DNA follows: TGTGCCAGCAGCTCCGGACATGGGAACGAGCAGTACTTC.

The V and J genes are TRBV29-1 and TRBJ1-2; TRBD1 might be the D (6 bases). This CDR3 contains 14 residues. Germline CDR1 SQVTM, CDR2 ANQGSEA. V was shortened by 6 bases and J by 5 bases, with 19 bases between the two germline ends. The CDR3 here is CSVREEGGRYGYTF. Written as DNA, the CDR3 is TGCAGCGTGAGAGAGGAGGGGGGAAGATATGGCTACACCTTC.

This clonotype was detected many times. The CDR3 is CASSLRQGKNEAFF. The CDR3 DNA is TGTGCCAGCAGCTTACGTCAGGGTAAAAATGAAGCTTTCTTT. The gene calls are TRBV7-2 and TRBJ1-1, with D maybe TRBD1 (5 bases). V lost 2 bases and J lost 7, with 14 bases in between. CDR3 length: 14 residues. Per the germline V gene, CDR1 is SGHTA and CDR2 is FQGNSA.

This clonotype has more than one count but fewer than ten. V and J are TRBV4-1 and TRBJ2-1; the match to TRBD2 covers 9 bases. The CDR3 runs to 14 residues. V shed 6 bases, J shed 8 bases, and the junction held 8 bases outside the gene matches. The germline CDR1 and CDR2 sequences are MGHRA and YSYEKL. In nucleotides, the CDR3 is TGCGCCAGCAGTCCCACTAGCGGGTGGCATGAGCAGTTCTTC. Translation: CASSPTSGWHEQFF.

This chain connects TRBV12-3 or TRBV12-4 to TRBJ2-1, with D perhaps TRBD2 (6 bases). The germline V and J ends were trimmed by 0 bases and 7 bases, with 19 bases remaining between them. This CDR3 region has 17 residues. The CDR3 bases are TGTGCCAGCAGTTTAGCGCTGGGAGGAACCCGGGAAAATGAGCAGTTCTTC. The encoded protein is CASSLALGGTRENEQFF.